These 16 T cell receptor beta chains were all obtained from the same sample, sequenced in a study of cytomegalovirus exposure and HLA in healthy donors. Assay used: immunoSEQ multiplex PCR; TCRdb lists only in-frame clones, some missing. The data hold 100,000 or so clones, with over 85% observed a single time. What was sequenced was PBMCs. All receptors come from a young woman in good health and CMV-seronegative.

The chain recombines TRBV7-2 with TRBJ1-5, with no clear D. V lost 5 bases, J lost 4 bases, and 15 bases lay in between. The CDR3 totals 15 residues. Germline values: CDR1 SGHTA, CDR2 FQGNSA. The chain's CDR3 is CASSPGGGPNQPQHF. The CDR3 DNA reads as TGTGCCAGCAGCCCCGGCGGAGGACCGAATCAGCCCCAGCATTTT.

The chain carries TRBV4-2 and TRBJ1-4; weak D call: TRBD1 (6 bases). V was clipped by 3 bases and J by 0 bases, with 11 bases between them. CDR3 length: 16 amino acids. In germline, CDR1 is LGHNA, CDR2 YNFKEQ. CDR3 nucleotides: TGTGCCAGCAGCCACCAGAAGGGGGCAACTAATGAAAAACTGTTTTTT. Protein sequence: CASSHQKGATNEKLFF.

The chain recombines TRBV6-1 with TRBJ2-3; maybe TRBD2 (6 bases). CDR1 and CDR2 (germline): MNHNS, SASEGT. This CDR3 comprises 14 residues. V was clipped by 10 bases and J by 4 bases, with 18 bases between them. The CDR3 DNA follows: TGTGCCATCCGTAGCGGTGGGGTCCCAGATACGCAGTATTTT. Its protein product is CAIRSGGVPDTQYF.

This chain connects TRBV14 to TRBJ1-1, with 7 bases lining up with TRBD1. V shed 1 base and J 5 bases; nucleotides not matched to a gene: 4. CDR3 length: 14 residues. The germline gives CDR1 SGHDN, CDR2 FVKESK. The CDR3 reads CASSQGYRGTEAFF. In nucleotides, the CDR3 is TGTGCCAGCAGCCAAGGCTACAGGGGAACTGAAGCTTTCTTT.

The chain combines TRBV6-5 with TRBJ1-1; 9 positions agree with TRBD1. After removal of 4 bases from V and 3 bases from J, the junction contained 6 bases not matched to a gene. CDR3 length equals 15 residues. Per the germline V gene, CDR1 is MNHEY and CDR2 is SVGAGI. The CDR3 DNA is TGTGCCAGCAGTTCTACAGGGACAGGGTACACTGAAGCTTTCTTT. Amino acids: CASSSTGTGYTEAFF.

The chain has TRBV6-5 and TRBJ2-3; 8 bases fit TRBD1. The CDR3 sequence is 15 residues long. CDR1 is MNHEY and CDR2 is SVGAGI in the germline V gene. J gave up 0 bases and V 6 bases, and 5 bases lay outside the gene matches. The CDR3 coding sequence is TGTGCCAGCAGGAAGACAGGGGATAGCACAGATACGCAGTATTTT. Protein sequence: CASRKTGDSTDTQYF.

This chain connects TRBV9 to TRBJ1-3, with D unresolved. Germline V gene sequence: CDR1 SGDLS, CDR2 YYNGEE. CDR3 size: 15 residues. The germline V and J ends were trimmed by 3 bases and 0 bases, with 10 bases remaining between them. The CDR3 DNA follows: TGTGCCAGCAGCGCCGGCGGTGGCTCTGGAAACACCATATATTTT. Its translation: CASSAGGGSGNTIYF.

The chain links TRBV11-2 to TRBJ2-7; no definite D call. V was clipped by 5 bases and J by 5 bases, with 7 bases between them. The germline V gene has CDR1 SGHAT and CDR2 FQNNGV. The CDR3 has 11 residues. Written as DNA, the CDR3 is TGTGCCAGCAGCCCCTTTGACGAGCAGTACTTC. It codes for CASSPFDEQYF. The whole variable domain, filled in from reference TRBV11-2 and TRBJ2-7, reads EAGVAQSPRYKIIEKRQSVAFWCNPISGHATLYWYQQILGQGPKLLIQFQNNGVVDDSQLPKDRFSAERLKGVDSTLKIQPAKLEDSAVYLCASSPFDEQYFGPGTRLTVT.

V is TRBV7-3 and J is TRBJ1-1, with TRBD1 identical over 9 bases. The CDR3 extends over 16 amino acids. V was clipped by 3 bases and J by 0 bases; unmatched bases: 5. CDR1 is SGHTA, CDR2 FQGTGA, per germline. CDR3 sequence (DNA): TGTGCCAGCAGCTTGGGACAGGGCCGGATGAACACTGAAGCTTTCTTT. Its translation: CASSLGQGRMNTEAFF. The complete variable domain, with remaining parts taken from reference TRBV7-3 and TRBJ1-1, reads GAGVSQTPSNKVTEKGKYVELRCDPISGHTALYWYRQSLGQGPEFLIYFQGTGAADDSGLPNDRFFAVRPEGSVSTLKIQRTERGDSAVYLCASSLGQGRMNTEAFFGQGTRLTVV.

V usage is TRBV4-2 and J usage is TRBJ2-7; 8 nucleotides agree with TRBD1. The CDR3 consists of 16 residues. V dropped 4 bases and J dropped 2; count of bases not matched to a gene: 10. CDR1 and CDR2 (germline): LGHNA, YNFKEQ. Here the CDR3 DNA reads TGTGCCAGCAGCCCAGTCGGACAGGGCAATCCCTACGAGCAGTACTTC. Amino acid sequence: CASSPVGQGNPYEQYF.

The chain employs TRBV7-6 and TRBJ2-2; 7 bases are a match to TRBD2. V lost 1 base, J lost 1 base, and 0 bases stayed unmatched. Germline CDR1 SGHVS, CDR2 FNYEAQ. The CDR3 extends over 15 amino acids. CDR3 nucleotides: TGTGCCAGCAGCTTAGTAGCGGGGAACACCGGGGAGCTGTTTTTT. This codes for CASSLVAGNTGELFF.

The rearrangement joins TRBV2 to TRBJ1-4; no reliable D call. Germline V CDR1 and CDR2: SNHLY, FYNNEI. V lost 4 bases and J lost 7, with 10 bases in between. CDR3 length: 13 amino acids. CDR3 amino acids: CASSGRAGEKLFF. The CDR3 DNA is TGTGCCAGCAGTGGCCGGGCGGGTGAAAAACTGTTTTTT.

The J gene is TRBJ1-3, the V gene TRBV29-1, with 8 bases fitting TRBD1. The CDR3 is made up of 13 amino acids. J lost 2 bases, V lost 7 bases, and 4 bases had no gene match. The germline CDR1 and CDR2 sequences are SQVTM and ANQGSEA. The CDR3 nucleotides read TGCAGCGCTGGGACAGGAGCTGGAAACACCATATATTTT. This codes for CSAGTGAGNTIYF.

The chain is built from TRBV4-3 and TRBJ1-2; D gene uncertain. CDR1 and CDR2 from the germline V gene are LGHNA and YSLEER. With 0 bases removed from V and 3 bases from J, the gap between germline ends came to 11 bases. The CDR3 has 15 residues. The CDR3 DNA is TGCGCCAGCAGCCAAGATAGTCTGGGAGACTATGGCTACACCTTC. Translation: CASSQDSLGDYGYTF.

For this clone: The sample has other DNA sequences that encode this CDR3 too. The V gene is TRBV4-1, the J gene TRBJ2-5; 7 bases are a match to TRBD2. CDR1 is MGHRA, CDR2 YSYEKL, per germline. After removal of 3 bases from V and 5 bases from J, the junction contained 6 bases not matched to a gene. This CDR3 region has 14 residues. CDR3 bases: TGCGCCAGCAGCCACCCGACTAGCCGGGAGACCCAGTACTTC. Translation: CASSHPTSRETQYF.

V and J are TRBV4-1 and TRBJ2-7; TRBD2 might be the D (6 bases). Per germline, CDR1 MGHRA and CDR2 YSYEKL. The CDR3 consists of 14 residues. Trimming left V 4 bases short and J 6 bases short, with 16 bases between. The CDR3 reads CASSPVGQEGEQYF. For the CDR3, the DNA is TGCGCCAGCAGCCCAGTGGGGCAGGAGGGCGAGCAGTACTTC.